This T cell receptor beta chain was identified during a study of human T cells and chemical hapten exposure. Overall study: Per-sample variation in TCR yield stemmed mainly from small pooled library volume differences.

Regarding time point: patch test 3, about 24 weeks after DPC sensitization. Treatment here: therapeutic diphenylcyclopropenone sensitization with weekly scalp DPC. This clonotype showed up just a few times. Unique molecular identifiers were linked by the library to individual cDNA molecules. Original methodology: From about 22,000 to 700,000 TCRs were found per sample, with a median of 95,638. A single record per CDR3 protein comes from TCRdb applying MiXCR to the RACE reads. What appears here as the V and J calls and clone size reflects TCRdb's work, not the paper's. The sample has fewer than 80,000 distinct CDR3 sequences, 11% seen once. The V end was cut by 4 bases, the J end by 3 bases, with 13 bases between. The CDR3 sequence is 15 residues long. Germline assignment: CDR1 MNHNY and CDR2 SVGAGI (reference sequence).

The TCR comes from a woman under 40 with alopecia areata. Some clones in this sample may be carry-over from other donors' samples. This chain uses TRBV6-6 with TRBJ1-5, with D tentatively TRBD1 (6 bases). The sample here was whole blood, taken in connection with sensitization to the hapten diphenylcyclopropenone (DPC). The CDR3 region is CASSSPDRPNQPQHF. As DNA, the CDR3 is TGTGCCAGCAGTTCCCCCGACAGGCCCAATCAGCCCCAGCATTTT.